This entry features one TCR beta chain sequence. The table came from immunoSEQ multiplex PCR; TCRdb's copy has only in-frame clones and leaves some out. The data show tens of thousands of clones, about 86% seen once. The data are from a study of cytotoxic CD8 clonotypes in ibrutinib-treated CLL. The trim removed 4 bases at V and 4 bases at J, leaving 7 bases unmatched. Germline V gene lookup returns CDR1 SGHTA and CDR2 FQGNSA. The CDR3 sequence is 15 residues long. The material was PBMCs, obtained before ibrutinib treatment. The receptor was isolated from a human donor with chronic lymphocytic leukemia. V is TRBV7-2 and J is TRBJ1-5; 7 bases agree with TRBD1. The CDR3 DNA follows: TGTGCCAGCAGCTACCGGACAGGACAAAATCAGCCCCAGCATTTT. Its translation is CASSYRTGQNQPQHF.